This entry lists 29 T cell receptor beta chains sequenced from one sample in a study of identical twins. Via MiXCR, TCRdb re-called the 5' RACE reads, giving one row per CDR3 protein. The profile shows hundreds of thousands of distinct CDR3 sequences, around 8.3% of them singletons. This sample also belongs to another study, concerning yellow fever vaccine responses in identical twins.

The sequenced material came from PBMCs. The origin of the receptors is a woman between 18 and 29 years old in good health.

This clonotype was seen a handful of times. The rearrangement uses TRBV12-3 or TRBV12-4 and TRBJ2-7; 8 bases map to TRBD2. Unmatched junction bases numbered 9, after V lost 8 bases and J lost 6 bases. The CDR3 extends over 13 amino acids. In DNA, the CDR3 is TGTGCCAGCCAGCCGGGGGGGCCCGGCGAGCAGTACTTC. Its translation: CASQPGGPGEQYF.

This clonotype has at least ten counts. The chain employs TRBV29-1 and TRBJ2-1; 7 bases fit TRBD1. V was clipped by 7 bases and J by 3 bases; unmatched bases: 6. CDR1 and CDR2 from the germline V gene are SQVTM and ANQGSEA. The CDR3 consists of 13 residues. DNA for the CDR3: TGCAGCGCCTCAGGGGGTTTCTACAATGAGCAGTTCTTC. Protein sequence: CSASGGFYNEQFF.

This clonotype was seen a handful of times. The V gene is TRBV24-1, the J gene TRBJ2-7; 8 nucleotides align to TRBD2. Germline trimming cut 9 bases from V and 2 bases from J; bases unmatched to any gene: 8. Germline V gene data show CDR1 as KGHDR and CDR2 as SFDVKD. The CDR3 loop spans 14 amino acids. CDR3 sequence: CATGGSGGAYEQYF. CDR3 sequence (DNA): TGTGCCACCGGCGGGTCCGGGGGGGCCTACGAGCAGTACTTC.

This clonotype appeared many times. V and J are TRBV15 and TRBJ2-2, with D perhaps matching TRBD2 (6 bases). Deletions cut 1 base from V and 0 bases from J, with 12 bases between. This CDR3 has 17 residues. Germline CDR1 and CDR2: LNHNV and YYDKDF (reference sequence). The CDR3 DNA reads TGTGCCACCAGCAGAGTCCGAGCGGGCGCGAACACCGGGGAGCTGTTTTTT. Translated: CATSRVRAGANTGELFF. The complete variable domain, with remaining parts taken from reference TRBV15 and TRBJ2-2, reads DAMVIQNPRYQVTQFGKPVTLSCSQTLNHNVMYWYQQKSSQAPKLLFHYYDKDFNNEADTPDNFQSRRPNTSFCFLDIRSPGLGDTAMYLCATSRVRAGANTGELFFGEGSRLTVL.

Many counts were recorded for this clonotype. The genes are TRBV24-1 and TRBJ2-1; D unresolved. The CDR3 consists of 17 residues. Trimming pared 1 base from V and 0 bases from J, leaving 12 bases between. Looked up from germline, CDR1 is KGHDR and CDR2 is SFDVKD. CDR3 in DNA: TGTGCCACCAGTGATTTAAACCCCTCGAGCTCCTACAATGAGCAGTTCTTC. Translation gives CATSDLNPSSSYNEQFF.

The chain combines TRBV24-1 with TRBJ2-5; TRBD2 matches 8 bases. Germline-derived CDR1 and CDR2 are KGHDR and SFDVKD. CDR3 length equals 15 residues. Unmatched junction bases numbered 3, after V lost 3 bases and J lost 1 base. The CDR3 DNA follows: TGTGCCACCAGTGATACCCGGGGGGGCCAAGAGACCCAGTACTTC. Its translation: CATSDTRGGQETQYF.

V and J are TRBV28 and TRBJ2-1; 10 positions agree with TRBD2. Trimming removed 3 bases from V and 6 bases from J; junction bases left unmatched: 14. In germline, CDR1 is MDHEN, CDR2 SYDVKM. This CDR3 spans 18 amino acids. This chain's CDR3 is CASSFDLPSGSIGNEQFF. CDR3 sequence (DNA): TGTGCCAGCAGTTTCGATCTGCCTAGCGGGAGTATAGGCAATGAGCAGTTCTTC.

This clonotype has ten or more counts. The chain employs TRBV6-2 or TRBV6-3 and TRBJ2-1; no reliable D call. Germline assignment: CDR1 MNHEY and CDR2 SVGEGT. The V end was cut by 5 bases, the J end by 9 bases, with 11 bases between. This CDR3 has 12 residues. The CDR3 loop reads CASSEKWVEQFF. CDR3 DNA sequence: TGTGCCAGCAGTGAAAAGTGGGTTGAGCAGTTCTTC.

This rearrangement joins TRBV7-3 to TRBJ1-1, with D unclear. Germline V CDR1 and CDR2: SGHTA, FQGTGA. V gave up 8 bases and J gave up 1 base, with 11 bases separating them. The CDR3 has 13 amino acids. In DNA form, the CDR3 reads TGTGCCAGCGCCGAGGGCTCGAACACTGAAGCTTTCTTT. Its translation is CASAEGSNTEAFF.

V gene TRBV9 combines with J gene TRBJ2-3; 7 nucleotides agree with TRBD2. V lost 0 bases to trimming and J lost 1 base; unmatched junction nucleotides: 2. This CDR3 is built from 15 residues. Germline CDR1 is SGDLS and CDR2 is YYNGEE. The CDR3: CASSVGGGRTDTQYF. Here the CDR3 DNA reads TGTGCCAGCAGCGTAGGGGGAGGGCGCACAGATACGCAGTATTTT.

V gene TRBV5-1 combines with J gene TRBJ1-2; 9 nucleotides line up with TRBD1. The junction had 2 bases not matched to a gene; V was cut back by 0 bases and J by 2 bases. CDR3 size: 15 residues. CDR1 SGHRS and CDR2 YFSETQ come from the germline V gene. The CDR3 protein is CASSLEGQGNYGYTF. The DNA of the CDR3 is TGCGCCAGCAGCTTGGAAGGACAGGGGAACTATGGCTACACCTTC.

This clonotype appeared a few times. The chain combines TRBV5-1 with TRBJ1-2; D call uncertain. Trimming removed 4 bases from V and 3 bases from J, with 13 bases in between. From germline, CDR1 is SGHRS and CDR2 YFSETQ. The CDR3 is 14 amino acids. The CDR3: CASSVRTGDYGYTF. The CDR3 coding sequence is TGCGCCAGCAGCGTACGGACTGGGGACTATGGCTACACCTTC.

This clonotype was picked up a small number of times. This chain connects TRBV18 to TRBJ2-1, with 8 bases identical to TRBD2. V shed 5 bases and J 5 bases; nucleotides not matched to a gene: 8. The CDR3 is 15 amino acids. Germline CDR1 reads KGHSH; CDR2 reads LQKENI. CDR3 in amino acids: CASSWSTSGDNEQFF. CDR3 bases: TGTGCCAGCTCATGGTCAACTAGCGGTGACAATGAGCAGTTCTTC. The full variable domain, rest sourced from reference TRBV18 and TRBJ2-1, is NAGVMQNPRHLVRRRGQEARLRCSPMKGHSHVYWYRQLPEEGLKFMVYLQKENIIDESGMPKERFSAEFPKEGPSILRIQQVVRGDSAAYFCASSWSTSGDNEQFFGPGTRLTVL.

Written as DNA, the CDR3 is TGTGCCAGCAGCTTCGGAACAGCAACTAATGAAAAACTGTTTTTT. This translates into CASSFGTATNEKLFF. The V call is TRBV5-6, the J call TRBJ1-4; D is uncertain. This CDR3 has 15 residues. The germline V gene encodes CDR1 SGHDT and CDR2 YYEEEE. V dropped 2 bases and J dropped 0 bases, with 8 bases sitting between them.

This clonotype was counted only a few times. The chain carries TRBV11-2 and TRBJ2-1, with TRBD2 matching over 9 bases. This CDR3 has 18 residues. Germline assignment: CDR1 SGHAT and CDR2 FQNNGV. V lost 1 base, J lost 2 bases, and 9 bases stayed unmatched. CDR3 in DNA: TGTGCCAGCAGCTTAGTCTCGTCAGCGGGGGGAGCCTACAATGAGCAGTTCTTC. It translates to CASSLVSSAGGAYNEQFF. Supplemented by reference TRBV11-2 and TRBJ2-1, the full variable domain reads EAGVAQSPRYKIIEKRQSVAFWCNPISGHATLYWYQQILGQGPKLLIQFQNNGVVDDSQLPKDRFSAERLKGVDSTLKIQPAKLEDSAVYLCASSLVSSAGGAYNEQFFGPGTRLTVL.

The J gene is TRBJ2-1, the V gene TRBV6-1; D unresolved. V was clipped by 0 bases and J by 5 bases, with 11 bases between them. Germline V lookup: CDR1 MNHNS, CDR2 SASEGT. This CDR3 spans 15 amino acids. Here the CDR3 reads CASSEAPPRDNEQFF. DNA for the CDR3: TGTGCCAGCAGTGAAGCGCCTCCACGGGACAATGAGCAGTTCTTC.

This clonotype came up many times. J is TRBJ2-1 and V is TRBV6-4, with 7 bases aligning to TRBD2. With 3 bases clipped from V and 3 bases from J, the junction kept 5 bases outside the gene matches. CDR3 length equals 15 residues. The germline gives CDR1 MRHNA, CDR2 SNTAGT. The CDR3 nucleotides are TGTGCCAGCAGTGAACGGGGGGAAAACTACAATGAGCAGTTCTTC. Protein product: CASSERGENYNEQFF.

Only a few counts were recorded for this clonotype. This rearrangement joins TRBV4-2 to TRBJ2-6; D is ambiguous. V dropped 0 bases and J dropped 0 bases, with 12 bases sitting between them. From germline, CDR1 is LGHNA and CDR2 YNFKEQ. The CDR3 totals 18 residues. The CDR3 sequence is CASSQEPGLISGANVLTF. The CDR3 region has the DNA TGTGCCAGCAGCCAAGAACCAGGCCTGATCTCTGGGGCCAACGTCCTGACTTTC.

This clonotype has more than one count but fewer than ten. The chain carries TRBV4-3 and TRBJ2-2; no definite D call. The germline CDR1 and CDR2 sequences are LGHNA and YSLEER. V was cut by 2 bases and J by 4 bases, with 8 bases left in between. The CDR3 is made up of 14 amino acids. CDR3 in DNA: TGCGCCAGCAGCCAACCCCCGGGCACCGGGGAGCTGTTTTTT. Its translation: CASSQPPGTGELFF.

This clonotype showed up many times. CDR3 DNA sequence: TGTGCCAGCAGTGATTTCAGGAGGCTCAGACCCAATGAGCAGTTCTTC. This encodes CASSDFRRLRPNEQFF. The chain joins TRBV12-3 or TRBV12-4 to TRBJ2-1, with D tentatively TRBD2 (5 bases). The CDR3 runs to 16 residues. V lost 5 bases, J lost 6 bases, and 20 bases lay in between.

This chain connects TRBV7-2 to TRBJ2-1, with D uncertain. There are 14 residues in the CDR3. Germline loops: CDR1 SGHTA, CDR2 FQGNSA. V was clipped by 8 bases and J by 0 bases, with 11 bases between them. The CDR3 DNA reads TGTGCCAGCGGCTCTCGGAGCTCCTACAATGAGCAGTTCTTC. This gives the protein CASGSRSSYNEQFF.

A few counts support this clonotype. The rearrangement joins TRBV12-3 or TRBV12-4 to TRBJ1-1, with 12 bases identical to TRBD1. This CDR3 region has 15 residues. With 5 bases clipped from V and 1 base from J, the junction kept 2 bases outside the gene matches. CDR3 sequence (DNA): TGTGCCAGCAGTGGGACAGGGGGCGGGAACACTGAAGCTTTCTTT. It codes for CASSGTGGGNTEAFF.

This clonotype appeared many times. The V call is TRBV7-8, the J call TRBJ2-1; maybe TRBD2 (6 bases). Per germline, CDR1 SGHVS and CDR2 FQNEAQ. The V end was cut by 3 bases, the J end by 6 bases, with 9 bases between. This CDR3 has 13 amino acids. The CDR3 DNA is TGTGCCAGCAGCTTTGGCGGGGCCAATGAGCAGTTCTTC. Its protein is CASSFGGANEQFF.

At least ten counts were recorded for this clonotype. The V gene is TRBV9, the J gene TRBJ1-2; D unresolved. V shed 0 bases and J shed 9 bases, with 9 bases lying between them. The CDR3 runs to 12 residues. CDR1 and CDR2 (germline): SGDLS, YYNGEE. The CDR3 loop reads CASSVGTFSYTF. CDR3 sequence (DNA): TGTGCCAGCAGCGTAGGGACTTTCAGCTACACCTTC. Drawing the rest from reference TRBV9 and TRBJ1-2, the complete variable domain is DSGVTQTPKHLITATGQRVTLRCSPRSGDLSVYWYQQSLDQGLQFLIQYYNGEERAKGNILERFSAQQFPDLHSELNLSSLELGDSALYFCASSVGTFSYTFGSGTRLTVV.

This clonotype was seen only a few times. The chain is built from TRBV28 and TRBJ1-6, with 7 nucleotides matching TRBD1. The V segment lost 7 bases and the J segment 5 bases; nucleotides outside the gene matches: 8. Per germline, CDR1 MDHEN and CDR2 SYDVKM. This CDR3 contains 15 residues. The CDR3 protein is CASTLTDRDNSPLHF. The CDR3 DNA is TGTGCCAGCACCCTGACCGACAGGGATAATTCACCCCTCCACTTT. Drawing the rest from reference TRBV28 and TRBJ1-6, the complete variable domain is DVKVTQSSRYLVKRTGEKVFLECVQDMDHENMFWYRQDPGLGLRLIYFSYDVKMKEKGDIPEGYSVSREKKERFSLILESASTNQTSMYLCASTLTDRDNSPLHFGNGTRLTVT.

This clonotype turned up a few times. V is TRBV7-2 and J is TRBJ2-1; D is uncertain. V was pared by 8 bases and J by 6 bases, with 5 bases between. Germline values: CDR1 SGHTA, CDR2 FQGNSA. The CDR3 is 10 residues long. Written as DNA, the CDR3 is TGTGCCAGCTGGGCCAATGAGCAGTTCTTC. It translates to CASWANEQFF.

This clonotype showed up just a few times. This sequence joins TRBV28 and TRBJ2-1, with a weak D call TRBD2 (5 bases). Germline lookup yields CDR1 MDHEN and CDR2 SYDVKM. The ends were cut back, 1 base at V and 9 bases at J, with 13 bases in the middle. This CDR3 is built from 14 residues. The CDR3 sequence: CASSLSPGFSEQFF. CDR3 nucleotide sequence: TGTGCCAGCAGTTTATCGCCGGGGTTTAGTGAGCAGTTCTTC.

This chain's CDR3 is CASSVDEVSLNEQFF. CDR3 nucleotides: TGTGCCAGCAGCGTAGACGAGGTTTCCCTCAATGAGCAGTTCTTC. This sequence joins TRBV9 and TRBJ2-1; D unclear. The CDR3 has 15 amino acids. Looked up from germline, CDR1 is SGDLS and CDR2 is YYNGEE. V lost 0 bases and J 6 bases, leaving 13 bases between the germline ends.

This clonotype was seen a few times. This chain uses TRBV5-4 with TRBJ1-1; 7 nucleotides align to TRBD1. The CDR3 length is 15 residues. The germline gives CDR1 SGHNT, CDR2 YYREEE (reference sequence). Trimming removed 4 bases from V and 3 bases from J; junction bases left unmatched: 9. The CDR3 protein is CASSTDRDGDTEAFF. The CDR3 coding sequence is TGTGCCAGCAGCACCGACAGGGATGGGGACACTGAAGCTTTCTTT. The entire variable domain, with the rest obtained from reference TRBV5-4 and TRBJ1-1, is as follows: ETGVTQSPTHLIKTRGQQVTLRCSSQSGHNTVSWYQQALGQGPQFIFQYYREEENGRGNFPPRFSGLQFPNYSSELNVNALELDDSALYLCASSTDRDGDTEAFFGQGTRLTVV.